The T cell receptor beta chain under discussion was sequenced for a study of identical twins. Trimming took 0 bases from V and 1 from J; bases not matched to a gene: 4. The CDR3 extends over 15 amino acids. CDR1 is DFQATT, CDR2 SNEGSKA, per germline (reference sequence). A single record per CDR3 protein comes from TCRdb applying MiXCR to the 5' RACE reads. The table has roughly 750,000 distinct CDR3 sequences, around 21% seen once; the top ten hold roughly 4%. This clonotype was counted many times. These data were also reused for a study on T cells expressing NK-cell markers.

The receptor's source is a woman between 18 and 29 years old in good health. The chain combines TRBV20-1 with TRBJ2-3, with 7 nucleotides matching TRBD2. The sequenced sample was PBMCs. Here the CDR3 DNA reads TGCAGTGCTAGAGATCCGGGGGGACGCACAGATACGCAGTATTTT. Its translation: CSARDPGGRTDTQYF.